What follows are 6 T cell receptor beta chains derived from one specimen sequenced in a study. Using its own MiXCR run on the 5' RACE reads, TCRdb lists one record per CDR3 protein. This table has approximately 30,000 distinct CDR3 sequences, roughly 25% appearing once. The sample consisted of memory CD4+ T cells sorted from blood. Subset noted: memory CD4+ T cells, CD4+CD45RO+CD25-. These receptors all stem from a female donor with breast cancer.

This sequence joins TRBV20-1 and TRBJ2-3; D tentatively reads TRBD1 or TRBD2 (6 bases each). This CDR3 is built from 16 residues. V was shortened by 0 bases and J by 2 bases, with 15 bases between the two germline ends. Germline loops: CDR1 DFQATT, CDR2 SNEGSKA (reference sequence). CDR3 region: CSAREPWGAHTDTQYF. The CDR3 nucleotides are TGCAGTGCTAGAGAGCCGTGGGGGGCCCACACAGATACGCAGTATTTT.

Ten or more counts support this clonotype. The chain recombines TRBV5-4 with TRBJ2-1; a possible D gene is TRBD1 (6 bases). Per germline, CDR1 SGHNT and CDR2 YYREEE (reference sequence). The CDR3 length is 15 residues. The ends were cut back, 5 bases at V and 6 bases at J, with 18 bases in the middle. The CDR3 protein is CASSSGTYAPNEQFF. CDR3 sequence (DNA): TGTGCCAGCAGTTCTGGGACATATGCCCCCAATGAGCAGTTCTTC.

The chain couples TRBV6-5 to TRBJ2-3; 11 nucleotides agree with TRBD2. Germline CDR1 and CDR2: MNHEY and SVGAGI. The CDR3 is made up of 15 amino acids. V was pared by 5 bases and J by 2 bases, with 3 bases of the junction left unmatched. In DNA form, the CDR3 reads TGTGCCAGCAGTAAACTAGCGGGGGTCACAGATACGCAGTATTTT. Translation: CASSKLAGVTDTQYF.

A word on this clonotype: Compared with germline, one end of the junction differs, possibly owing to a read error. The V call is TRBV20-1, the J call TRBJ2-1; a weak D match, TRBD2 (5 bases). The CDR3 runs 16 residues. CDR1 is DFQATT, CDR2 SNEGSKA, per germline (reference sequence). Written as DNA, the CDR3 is TGCAGTGCTAGGCGGACTGTAGCCAGCTCCTACAATGAGCAGCTCTTC. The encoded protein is CSARRTVASSYNEQLF.

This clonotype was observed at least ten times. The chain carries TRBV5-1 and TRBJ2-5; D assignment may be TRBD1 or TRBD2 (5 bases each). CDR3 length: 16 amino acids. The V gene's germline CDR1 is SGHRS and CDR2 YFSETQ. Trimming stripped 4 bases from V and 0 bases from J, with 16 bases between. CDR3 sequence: CASSLEGPMYQETQYF. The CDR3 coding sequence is TGCGCCAGCAGCCTCGAGGGACCTATGTACCAAGAGACCCAGTACTTC.

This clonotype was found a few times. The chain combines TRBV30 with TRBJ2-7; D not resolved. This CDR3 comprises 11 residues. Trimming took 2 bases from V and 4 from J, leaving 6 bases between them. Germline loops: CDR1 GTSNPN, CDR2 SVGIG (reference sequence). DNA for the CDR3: TGTGCCTGGAGTAGGGAATACGAGCAGTACTTC. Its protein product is CAWSREYEQYF. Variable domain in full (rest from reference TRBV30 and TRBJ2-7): SQTIHQWPATLVQPVGSPLSLECTVEGTSNPNLYWYRQAAGRGLQLLFYSVGIGQISSEVPQNLSASRPQDRQFILSSKKLLLSDSGFYLCAWSREYEQYFGPGTRLTVT.